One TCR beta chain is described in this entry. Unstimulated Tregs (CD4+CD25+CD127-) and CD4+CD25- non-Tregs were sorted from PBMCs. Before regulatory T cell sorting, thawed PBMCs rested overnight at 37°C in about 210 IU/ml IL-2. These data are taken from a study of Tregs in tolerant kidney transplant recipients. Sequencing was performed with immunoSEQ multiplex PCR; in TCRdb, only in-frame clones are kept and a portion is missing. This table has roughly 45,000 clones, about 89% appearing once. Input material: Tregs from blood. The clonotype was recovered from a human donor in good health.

The CDR3 bases are TGTGCCACCAGCAGACCCGGGACAGGGGGCGGCTACGAGCAGTACTTC. This sequence encodes CATSRPGTGGGYEQYF. The chain carries TRBV15 and TRBJ2-7; 12 bases fit TRBD1. Germline-derived CDR1 and CDR2 are LNHNV and YYDKDF (reference sequence). J gave up 3 bases and V 2 bases, and 5 bases lay outside the gene matches. The CDR3 extends over 16 amino acids.